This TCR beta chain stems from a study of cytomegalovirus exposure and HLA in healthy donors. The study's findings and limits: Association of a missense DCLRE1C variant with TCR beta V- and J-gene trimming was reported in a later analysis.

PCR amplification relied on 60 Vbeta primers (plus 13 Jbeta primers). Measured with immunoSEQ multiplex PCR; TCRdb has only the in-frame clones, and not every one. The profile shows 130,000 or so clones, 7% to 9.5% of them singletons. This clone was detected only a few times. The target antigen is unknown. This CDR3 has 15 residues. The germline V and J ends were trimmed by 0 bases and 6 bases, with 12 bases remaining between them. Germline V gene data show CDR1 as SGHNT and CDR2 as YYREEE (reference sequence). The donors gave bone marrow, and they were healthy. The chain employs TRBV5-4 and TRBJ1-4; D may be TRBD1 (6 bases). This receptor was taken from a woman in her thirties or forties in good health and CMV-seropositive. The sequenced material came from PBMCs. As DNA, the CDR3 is TGTGCCAGCAGCTTGGATCCAGGGGCGGATGAAAAACTGTTTTTT. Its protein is CASSLDPGADEKLFF.